Below, 6 T cell receptor beta chains from the same sample are listed, as sequenced in a study of blood T cell repertoires in COVID-19. Some clones are missing from TCRdb's copy, which holds only in-frame ones; the method was immunoSEQ multiplex PCR. Of approximately 200,000 clones in the sample, around 80% are singletons; the top ten hold roughly a tenth. Material: peripheral blood. The receptors derive from a woman older than 75 with acute or convalescent COVID-19.

This clone was observed a few times. The chain carries TRBV30 and TRBJ1-5; D is possibly TRBD1 (5 bases). V shed 4 bases and J shed 4 bases, with 14 bases lying between them. Germline CDR1 is GTSNPN and CDR2 is SVGIG (reference sequence). The CDR3 loop spans 14 amino acids. The CDR3 region is CAWTTLGRNQPQHF. In DNA form, the CDR3 reads TGTGCCTGGACTACCCTGGGGCGAAATCAGCCCCAGCATTTT.

The table lists this clone with a count of one. The chain recombines TRBV25-1 with TRBJ1-2; 9 bases are shared with TRBD1. J lost 6 bases, V lost 6 bases, and 20 bases had no gene match. From germline, CDR1 is MGHDK and CDR2 SYGVNS. The CDR3 covers 18 residues. CDR3 amino acids: CASSAVPGQGPTANGYTF. The CDR3 DNA follows: TGTGCCAGCAGCGCCGTCCCGGGACAGGGACCCACTGCAAATGGCTACACCTTC.

This sequence joins TRBV11-1 and TRBJ1-1; 8 nucleotides align to TRBD1. Germline CDR1 and CDR2: SGHAT and FQDESV (reference sequence). The CDR3 loop spans 14 amino acids. V was clipped by 5 bases and J by 8 bases; unmatched bases: 10. In DNA, the CDR3 is TGTGCCAGCAGCCGCACGGGACAGGCGGACGAAGCTTTCTTT. Translating gives CASSRTGQADEAFF.

Comments on this clone: Different DNA sequences within this sample yield the same CDR3. The J gene is TRBJ1-1, the V gene TRBV18; TRBD1 aligns across 8 bases. The CDR3 is 13 residues long. V was pared by 3 bases and J by 3 bases, with 0 bases of the junction left unmatched. Germline-derived CDR1 and CDR2 are KGHSH and LQKENI. The CDR3 spells CASSPDRDTEAFF. CDR3 coding DNA: TGTGCCAGCTCACCGGACAGGGACACTGAAGCTTTCTTT.

This chain connects TRBV9 to TRBJ1-1; TRBD1 aligns across 8 bases. Germline CDR1 is SGDLS and CDR2 is YYNGEE. Germline trimming cut 5 bases from V and 1 base from J; bases unmatched to any gene: 1. This CDR3 has 13 amino acids. The CDR3 region has the DNA TGTGCCAGCAGTCAGGGGGCGAACACTGAAGCTTTCTTT. It yields the protein CASSQGANTEAFF. Based on the CDR3 plus reference TRBV9 and TRBJ1-1, the full variable domain is DSGVTQTPKHLITATGQRVTLRCSPRSGDLSVYWYQQSLDQGLQFLIQYYNGEERAKGNILERFSAQQFPDLHSELNLSSLELGDSALYFCASSQGANTEAFFGQGTRLTVV.

The chain is built from TRBV5-1 and TRBJ1-2; no clear D. The CDR3 has 16 amino acids. The V gene lost 0 bases and the J gene lost 4 bases, with 16 bases spanning the gap. CDR1 and CDR2 (germline): SGHRS, YFSETQ. The CDR3 nucleotides read TGCGCCAGCAGCTTGGCCGAGCCCCCTTCTAGCTATGGCTACACCTTC. It is translated as CASSLAEPPSSYGYTF.